Below are 4 T cell receptor beta chains sequenced from a single sample in a study of shared clonotypes between healthy human individuals. Sequencing was performed with immunoSEQ multiplex PCR; in TCRdb, only in-frame clones are kept and a portion is missing. The sample shows 2 million to 2.5 million clones, 85% to 95% of them seen only once. The sample taken for sequencing was naive CD4+ T cells from PBMCs. Subset specified: CD45RA+ positively selected. The receptors were sampled from a man aged 18-30 years in good health. Some clones in this sample may be carry-over from other donors' samples.

The chain joins TRBV19 to TRBJ2-7; D is tentatively TRBD1 or TRBD2 (5 bases each). Trimming took off 3 bases at V and 7 bases at J, with 16 bases between the two ends. In germline, CDR1 is LNHDA, CDR2 SQIVND (reference sequence). The CDR3 is made up of 14 amino acids. In DNA form, the CDR3 reads TGTGCCAGTAGTATGGGGCAGGGCGAGGGGGAGCAGTACTTC. It encodes CASSMGQGEGEQYF.

The gene calls are TRBV28 and TRBJ2-6, with D perhaps TRBD1 (5 bases). The germline V gene has CDR1 MDHEN and CDR2 SYDVKM. Trimming stripped 4 bases from V and 3 bases from J, with 10 bases between. The CDR3 totals 15 residues. CDR3 protein: CASSSYRGGANVLTF. CDR3 coding DNA: TGTGCCAGCAGTTCATATAGGGGTGGGGCCAACGTCCTGACTTTC.

V gene TRBV6-5 combines with J gene TRBJ1-1; 7 bases line up with TRBD1. The CDR3 sequence is 14 residues long. The V gene end was trimmed by 5 bases and the J gene end by 7 bases; junction bases not matched to a gene: 10. From germline, CDR1 is MNHEY and CDR2 SVGAGI. In DNA form, the CDR3 reads TGTGCCAGCAGTCCCGAGGGGGCGAGTATTGAAGCTTTCTTT. Protein sequence: CASSPEGASIEAFF.

The CDR3 bases are TGTGCCAGCAGTGCCCACAGGGGATATACAGGTCGTGAAAAACTGTTTTTT. This gives the protein CASSAHRGYTGREKLFF. The rearrangement joins TRBV6-1 to TRBJ1-4, with 7 bases fitting TRBD1. Unmatched junction bases numbered 15, after V lost 4 bases and J lost 7 bases. The CDR3 covers 17 residues. CDR1 is MNHNS, CDR2 SASEGT, per germline.